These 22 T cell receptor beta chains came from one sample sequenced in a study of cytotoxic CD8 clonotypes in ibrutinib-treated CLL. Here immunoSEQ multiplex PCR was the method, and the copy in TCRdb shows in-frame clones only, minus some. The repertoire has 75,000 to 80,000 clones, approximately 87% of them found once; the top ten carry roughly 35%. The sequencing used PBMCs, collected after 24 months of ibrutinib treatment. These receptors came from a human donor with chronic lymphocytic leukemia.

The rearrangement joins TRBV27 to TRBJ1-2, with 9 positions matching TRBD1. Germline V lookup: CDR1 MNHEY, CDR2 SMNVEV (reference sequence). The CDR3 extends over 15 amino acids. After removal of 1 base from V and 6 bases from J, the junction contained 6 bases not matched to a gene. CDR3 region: CASSLLGQGTDGYTF. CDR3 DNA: TGTGCCAGCAGTTTATTGGGACAGGGTACTGATGGCTACACCTTC.

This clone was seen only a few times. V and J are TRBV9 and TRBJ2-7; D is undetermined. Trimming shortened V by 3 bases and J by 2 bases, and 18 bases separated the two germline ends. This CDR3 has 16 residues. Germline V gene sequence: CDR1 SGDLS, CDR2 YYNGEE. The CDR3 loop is CASSAQCGESTYEQYF. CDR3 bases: TGTGCCAGCAGCGCCCAGTGTGGAGAGTCAACCTACGAGCAGTACTTC. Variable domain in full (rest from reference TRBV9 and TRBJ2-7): DSGVTQTPKHLITATGQRVTLRCSPRSGDLSVYWYQQSLDQGLQFLIQYYNGEERAKGNILERFSAQQFPDLHSELNLSSLELGDSALYFCASSAQCGESTYEQYFGPGTRLTVT.

The CDR3 is CASMTANTGELFF. The CDR3 coding sequence is TGCGCCAGCATGACGGCGAACACCGGGGAGCTGTTTTTT. V usage is TRBV10-2 and J usage is TRBJ2-2; D is undetermined. The CDR3 extends over 13 amino acids. Between the trimmed V and J ends, which lost 7 bases and 0 bases, there was a span of 6 bases. In germline, CDR1 is WSHSY, CDR2 SAAADI.

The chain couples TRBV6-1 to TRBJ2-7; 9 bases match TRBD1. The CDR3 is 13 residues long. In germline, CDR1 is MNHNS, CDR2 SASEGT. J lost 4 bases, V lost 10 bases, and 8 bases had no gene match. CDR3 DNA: TGTGCCATTACGGACAGGGGTATGTACGAGCAGTACTTC. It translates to CAITDRGMYEQYF.

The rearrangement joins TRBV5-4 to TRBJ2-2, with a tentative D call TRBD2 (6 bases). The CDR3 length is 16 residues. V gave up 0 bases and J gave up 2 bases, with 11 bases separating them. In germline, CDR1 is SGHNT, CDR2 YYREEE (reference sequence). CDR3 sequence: CASSLAEAGNTGELFF. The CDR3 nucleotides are TGTGCCAGCAGCTTGGCCGAAGCGGGTAACACCGGGGAGCTGTTTTTT.

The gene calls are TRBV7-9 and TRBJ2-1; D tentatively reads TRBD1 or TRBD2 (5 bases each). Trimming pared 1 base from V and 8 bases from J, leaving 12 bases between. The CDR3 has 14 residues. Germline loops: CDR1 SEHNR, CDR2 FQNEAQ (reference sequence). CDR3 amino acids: CASSLGGFRDEQFF. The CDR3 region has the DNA TGTGCCAGCAGCTTAGGGGGGTTTAGGGATGAGCAGTTCTTC.

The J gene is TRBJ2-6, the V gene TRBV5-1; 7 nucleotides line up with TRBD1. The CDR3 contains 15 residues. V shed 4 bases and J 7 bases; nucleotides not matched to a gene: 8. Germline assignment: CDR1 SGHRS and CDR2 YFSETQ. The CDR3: CASSERTGSANVLTF. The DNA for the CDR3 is TGCGCCAGCAGCGAACGGACAGGTTCAGCCAACGTCCTGACTTTC.

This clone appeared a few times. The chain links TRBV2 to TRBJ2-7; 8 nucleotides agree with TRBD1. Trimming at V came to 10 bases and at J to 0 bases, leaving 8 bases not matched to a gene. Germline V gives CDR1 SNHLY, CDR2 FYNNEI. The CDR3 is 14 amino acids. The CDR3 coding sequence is TGTGCCATCCGCCGGGACAGGCACTCCTACGAGCAGTACTTC. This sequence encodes CAIRRDRHSYEQYF.

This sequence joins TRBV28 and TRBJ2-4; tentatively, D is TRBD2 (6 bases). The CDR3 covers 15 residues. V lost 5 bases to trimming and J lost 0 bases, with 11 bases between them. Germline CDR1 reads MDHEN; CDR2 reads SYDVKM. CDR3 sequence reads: CASSGAGLAKNIQYF. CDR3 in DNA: TGTGCCAGCAGTGGGGCGGGGCTAGCCAAAAACATTCAGTACTTC.

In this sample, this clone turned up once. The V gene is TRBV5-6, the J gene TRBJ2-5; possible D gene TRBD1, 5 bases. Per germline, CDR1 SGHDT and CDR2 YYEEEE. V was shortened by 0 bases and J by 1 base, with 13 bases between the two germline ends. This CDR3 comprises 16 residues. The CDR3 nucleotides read TGTGCCAGCAGCTTGGTAGGGGTTTCAGGCCAAGAGACCCAGTACTTC. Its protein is CASSLVGVSGQETQYF.

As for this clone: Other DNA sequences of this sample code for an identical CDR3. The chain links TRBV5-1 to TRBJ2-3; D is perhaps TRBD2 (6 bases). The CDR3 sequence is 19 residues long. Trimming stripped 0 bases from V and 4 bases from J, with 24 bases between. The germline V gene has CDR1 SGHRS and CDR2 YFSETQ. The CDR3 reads CASSLAGLGSARRADTQYF. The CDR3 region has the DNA TGCGCCAGCAGCTTGGCCGGTCTTGGTAGCGCTCGGAGGGCAGATACGCAGTATTTT.

CDR3 sequence: CASSFLAAYQETQYF. As DNA, the CDR3 is TGTGCCAGCAGCTTTCTAGCGGCCTACCAAGAGACCCAGTACTTC. This sequence joins TRBV7-9 and TRBJ2-5, with TRBD2 matching 7 bases. This CDR3 region has 15 residues. CDR1 is SEHNR, CDR2 FQNEAQ, per germline (reference sequence). Trimming at V came to 3 bases and at J to 0 bases, leaving 4 bases not matched to a gene.

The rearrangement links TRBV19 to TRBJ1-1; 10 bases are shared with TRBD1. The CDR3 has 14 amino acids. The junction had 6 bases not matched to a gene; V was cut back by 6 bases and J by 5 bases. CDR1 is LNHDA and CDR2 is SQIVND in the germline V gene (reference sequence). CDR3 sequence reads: CASSPEDRGTEAFF. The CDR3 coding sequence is TGTGCCAGTAGCCCCGAGGACAGGGGGACTGAAGCTTTCTTT.

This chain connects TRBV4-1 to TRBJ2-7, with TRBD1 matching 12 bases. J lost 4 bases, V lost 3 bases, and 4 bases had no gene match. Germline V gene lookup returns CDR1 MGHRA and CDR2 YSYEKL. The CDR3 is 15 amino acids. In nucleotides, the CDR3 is TGCGCCAGCAGCCAGCCGGGACAGGGGGCTTACGAGCAGTACTTC. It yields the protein CASSQPGQGAYEQYF.

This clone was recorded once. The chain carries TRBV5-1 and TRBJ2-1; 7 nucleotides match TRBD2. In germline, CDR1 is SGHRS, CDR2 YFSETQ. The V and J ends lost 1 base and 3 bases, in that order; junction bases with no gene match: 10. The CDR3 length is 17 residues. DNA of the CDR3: TGCGCCAGCAGCTTGTTTTTGGGGCTAGCGGACTACAATGAGCAGTTCTTC. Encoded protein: CASSLFLGLADYNEQFF.

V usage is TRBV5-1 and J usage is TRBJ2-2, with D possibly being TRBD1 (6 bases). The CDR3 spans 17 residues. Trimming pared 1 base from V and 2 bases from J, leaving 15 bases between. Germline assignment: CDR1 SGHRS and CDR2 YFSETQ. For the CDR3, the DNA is TGCGCCAGCAGCTTGCGTGGTGAACAGGGAAACACCGGGGAGCTGTTTTTT. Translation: CASSLRGEQGNTGELFF.

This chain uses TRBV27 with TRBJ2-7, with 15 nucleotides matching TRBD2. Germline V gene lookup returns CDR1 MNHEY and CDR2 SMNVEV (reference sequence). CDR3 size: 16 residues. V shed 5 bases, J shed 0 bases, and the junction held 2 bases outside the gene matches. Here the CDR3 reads CASSGLAGGPSYEQYF. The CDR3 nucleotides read TGTGCCAGCAGTGGACTAGCGGGAGGGCCCTCCTACGAGCAGTACTTC.

The CDR3 here is CASSYPGQGRTGELFF. CDR3 bases: TGCGCCAGCAGCTATCCGGGACAGGGGCGGACCGGGGAGCTGTTTTTT. V gene TRBV4-1 combines with J gene TRBJ2-2, with TRBD1 identical over 10 bases. The length of the CDR3 is 16 residues. The germline V gene has CDR1 MGHRA and CDR2 YSYEKL. Losses at the gene ends were 5 bases for V and 5 bases for J; bases not matched to a gene: 8.

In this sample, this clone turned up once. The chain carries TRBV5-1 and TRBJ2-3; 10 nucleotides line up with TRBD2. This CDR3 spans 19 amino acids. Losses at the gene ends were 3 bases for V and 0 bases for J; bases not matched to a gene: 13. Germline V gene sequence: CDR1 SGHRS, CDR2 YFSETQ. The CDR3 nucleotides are TGCGCCAGCAGCTCCCGGCCGGCTAGCGGGAGCCTTAGCACAGATACGCAGTATTTT. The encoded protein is CASSSRPASGSLSTDTQYF.

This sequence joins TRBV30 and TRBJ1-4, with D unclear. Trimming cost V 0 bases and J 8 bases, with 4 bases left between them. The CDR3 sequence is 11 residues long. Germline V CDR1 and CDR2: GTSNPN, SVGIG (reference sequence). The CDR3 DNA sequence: TGTGCCTGGAGTGTCGGGGAAAAACTGTTTTTT. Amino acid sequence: CAWSVGEKLFF.

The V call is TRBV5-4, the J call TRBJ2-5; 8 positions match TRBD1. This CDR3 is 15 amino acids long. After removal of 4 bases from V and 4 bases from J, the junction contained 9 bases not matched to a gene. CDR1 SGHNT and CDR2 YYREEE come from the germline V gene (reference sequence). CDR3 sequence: CASSPPPGQGETQYF. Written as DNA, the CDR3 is TGTGCCAGCAGCCCACCCCCCGGACAGGGAGAGACCCAGTACTTC.

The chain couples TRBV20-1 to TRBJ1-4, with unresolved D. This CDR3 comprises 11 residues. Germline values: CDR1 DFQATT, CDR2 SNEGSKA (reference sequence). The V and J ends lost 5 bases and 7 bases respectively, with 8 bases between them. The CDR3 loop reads CSAVGGEKLFF. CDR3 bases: TGCAGTGCTGTCGGTGGTGAAAAACTGTTTTTT.